A selection of T cell receptor beta chains follows, all from one sample in a study of blood T cell repertoires in COVID-19. TCRdb's copy holds only in-frame clones and misses some; the assay was immunoSEQ multiplex PCR. The sample has some 150,000 clones, about 85% seen once. Sequenced input: peripheral blood. These receptors originate from a human donor in a cohort sampled during active COVID-19. Both conserved end residues are part of each CDR3. Fields, in order: J gene, clone size, V gene, D gene, CDR3 DNA, CDR3 protein. D genes are given only for firm matches. Not all rows give a size; the values are once, few, many and, for expanded clones, a class.

J gene: TRBJ2-2
clone size: NA
V gene: TRBV18
D gene: TRBD1
CDR3 DNA: TGTGCCAGCTCACGAGACAGGGGGGCCACCGGGGAGCTGTTTTTT
CDR3 protein: CASSRDRGATGELFF

J gene: TRBJ2-7
clone size: NA
V gene: TRBV28
D gene: TRBD1
CDR3 DNA: TGTGCCAGCAGTACCCCCGGGACAGGGTCTAGCGAGCAGTACTTC
CDR3 protein: CASSTPGTGSSEQYF

J gene: TRBJ2-7
clone size: NA
V gene: TRBV3-1/TRBV3-2
D gene: TRBD2
CDR3 DNA: TGTGCCAGCAGCCGACGGGGGACTAGCGAACTGGGAGAGCAGTACTTC
CDR3 protein: CASSRRGTSELGEQYF

J gene: TRBJ2-6
clone size: NA
V gene: TRBV5-6
D gene: TRBD1
CDR3 DNA: TGTGCCAGCAGCTCCTACCCTCCCGGGACAGGGACAGGGGCCAACGTCCTGACTTTC
CDR3 protein: CASSSYPPGTGTGANVLTF

J gene: TRBJ1-1
clone size: NA
V gene: TRBV7-9
D gene: TRBD1
CDR3 DNA: TGTGCCAGCAGCCTAGGACAGGGGAGGGCCACTGAAGCTTTCTTT
CDR3 protein: CASSLGQGRATEAFF

J gene: TRBJ2-5
clone size: NA
V gene: TRBV3-1/TRBV3-2
D gene: TRBD2
CDR3 DNA: TGTGCCAGCAGCCAAGAAGCGGGACTTCAAGAGACCCAGTACTTC
CDR3 protein: CASSQEAGLQETQYF

J gene: TRBJ2-4
clone size: NA
V gene: TRBV1
D gene: NA
CDR3 DNA: TGCACTAAGGCCCGCATAGCGGGAGGGCGGAACATTCAGTACTTC
CDR3 protein: CTKARIAGGRNIQYF

J gene: TRBJ1-1
clone size: once
V gene: TRBV19
D gene: NA
CDR3 DNA: TGTGCCAGTAAGGACAGTCGGGTATCCACTGAAGCTTTCTTT
CDR3 protein: CASKDSRVSTEAFF

J gene: TRBJ2-1
clone size: NA
V gene: TRBV7-8
D gene: TRBD2
CDR3 DNA: TGTGCCAGCAGCTTAGGCAGGGGCCTAGCGGGAGACCCCTACAATGAGCAGTTCTTC
CDR3 protein: CASSLGRGLAGDPYNEQFF

J gene: TRBJ1-4
clone size: NA
V gene: TRBV5-3
D gene: NA
CDR3 DNA: TGTGCCAGAAGCTTGACCGGGACAACTAATGAAAAACTGTTTTTT
CDR3 protein: CARSLTGTTNEKLFF

J gene: TRBJ2-7
clone size: few
V gene: TRBV7-9
D gene: TRBD2
CDR3 DNA: TGTGCCAGCGACGGGGGGTATTCCGGGTACGAGCAGTACTTC
CDR3 protein: CASDGGYSGYEQYF

J gene: TRBJ2-7
clone size: NA
V gene: TRBV7-2
D gene: TRBD2
CDR3 DNA: TGTGCCAGCAGCTTACTGGCGGGAGGTCCCGAGCAGTACTTC
CDR3 protein: CASSLLAGGPEQYF

J gene: TRBJ1-5
clone size: once
V gene: TRBV6-1
D gene: TRBD1
CDR3 DNA: TGTGCCAGCAGTGAAGGGACAGGACCCCAGCATTTT
CDR3 protein: CASSEGTGPQHF

J gene: TRBJ2-7
clone size: NA
V gene: TRBV11-3
D gene: TRBD1
CDR3 DNA: TGTGCCAGCAGCCAGGGACAGGGTAGCTCCTACGAGCAGTACTTC
CDR3 protein: CASSQGQGSSYEQYF

J gene: TRBJ2-5
clone size: NA
V gene: TRBV3-1/TRBV3-2
D gene: TRBD2
CDR3 DNA: TGTGCCAGCAGCCAAGTTAGTCTAGCGGGAGGGCCGGGCGAGACCCAGTACTTC
CDR3 protein: CASSQVSLAGGPGETQYF

J gene: TRBJ2-7
clone size: NA
V gene: TRBV19
D gene: NA
CDR3 DNA: TGTGCCAGTAGTATGCAGGGTTCCCTCGGTGGTGAGCAGTACTTC
CDR3 protein: CASSMQGSLGGEQYF

J gene: TRBJ2-1
clone size: NA
V gene: TRBV5-1
D gene: TRBD2
CDR3 DNA: TGCGCCAGCAGCCGGGGACTAGCGGAAGTAGAATACAATGAGCAGTTCTTC
CDR3 protein: CASSRGLAEVEYNEQFF

J gene: TRBJ2-1
clone size: NA
V gene: TRBV3-1/TRBV3-2
D gene: TRBD2
CDR3 DNA: TGTGCCAGCAGCCCCATAGGGATGGGACTAGCGGGGCTCAATGAGCAGTTCTTC
CDR3 protein: CASSPIGMGLAGLNEQFF

J gene: TRBJ1-1
clone size: NA
V gene: TRBV3-1/TRBV3-2
D gene: NA
CDR3 DNA: TGTGCCAGCAGCCAAGATCCCGGAGCGAACACTGAAGCTTTCTTT
CDR3 protein: CASSQDPGANTEAFF

J gene: TRBJ2-4
clone size: NA
V gene: TRBV19
D gene: TRBD1
CDR3 DNA: TGTGCCAGCACAGTGGGGGACAGAGAAAACATTCAGTACTTC
CDR3 protein: CASTVGDRENIQYF

J gene: TRBJ2-6
clone size: NA
V gene: TRBV5-4
D gene: NA
CDR3 DNA: TGTGCCAGCAGCTCAAACAGGGCTGGGGCCAACGTCCTGACTTTC
CDR3 protein: CASSSNRAGANVLTF

J gene: TRBJ2-4
clone size: NA
V gene: TRBV4-1
D gene: TRBD2
CDR3 DNA: TGCGCCAGCAGCCAAGATCAGCGGGAGGGCCCCAAAAACATTCAGTACTTC
CDR3 protein: CASSQDQREGPKNIQYF

J gene: TRBJ2-2
clone size: NA
V gene: TRBV6-1
D gene: TRBD2
CDR3 DNA: TGTGCCAGCAGTGGTCCACTAGCGGGAGAGTACACCGGGGAGCTGTTTTTT
CDR3 protein: CASSGPLAGEYTGELFF

J gene: TRBJ2-3
clone size: NA
V gene: TRBV14
D gene: NA
CDR3 DNA: TGTGCCAGCAGCCTTAGTGGGAGCTGGGATACGCAGTATTTT
CDR3 protein: CASSLSGSWDTQYF

J gene: TRBJ1-1
clone size: NA
V gene: TRBV29-1
D gene: NA
CDR3 DNA: TGCAGCGTTGATTTCGGGGGACGGGGGACTGAAGCTTTCTTT
CDR3 protein: CSVDFGGRGTEAFF

J gene: TRBJ2-3
clone size: NA
V gene: TRBV18
D gene: NA
CDR3 DNA: TGTGCCAGCTCACGCTTGGCGGGTCTCACAGATACGCAGTATTTT
CDR3 protein: CASSRLAGLTDTQYF

J gene: TRBJ2-1
clone size: NA
V gene: TRBV9
D gene: NA
CDR3 DNA: TGTGCCAGCAGCGTAGAGCAGGGCAATGAGCAGTTCTTC
CDR3 protein: CASSVEQGNEQFF